The next 17 T cell receptor beta chains were all read from a single sample in a study of blood T cell repertoires in COVID-19. Assay used: immunoSEQ multiplex PCR; TCRdb lists only in-frame clones, some missing. The sample has under 200,000 clones, around 85% seen once. The sequencing sample was made of PBMCs or T cells enriched from blood (not recorded which). The receptors here all came from a woman aged 40 to 55 with acute COVID-19.

The V and J genes are TRBV7-9 and TRBJ2-1; 10 bases line up with TRBD1. CDR1 and CDR2 from the germline V gene are SEHNR and FQNEAQ (reference sequence). The CDR3 runs 15 residues. The V segment lost 5 bases and the J segment 8 bases; nucleotides outside the gene matches: 9. CDR3 coding DNA: TGTGCCAGCAGCCTCCGGGACAGGGGCGGCGATGAGCAGTTCTTC. It is translated as CASSLRDRGGDEQFF.

The chain uses TRBV5-4 and TRBJ2-5; 8 bases fit TRBD2. Looked up from germline, CDR1 is SGHNT and CDR2 is YYREEE (reference sequence). CDR3 length equals 17 residues. Unmatched junction bases numbered 14, after V lost 5 bases and J lost 2 bases. The CDR3 here is CASRIGSGRVRQETQYF. CDR3 nucleotide sequence: TGTGCCAGCAGAATCGGGAGCGGGAGAGTGAGGCAAGAGACCCAGTACTTC.

The rearrangement links TRBV24-1 to TRBJ2-1; 10 bases are shared with TRBD2. CDR1 is KGHDR and CDR2 is SFDVKD in the germline V gene. Germline trimming cut 5 bases from V and 6 bases from J; bases unmatched to any gene: 9. The CDR3 totals 16 residues. The CDR3 loop is CATSGTSSGRINEQFF. The DNA for the CDR3 is TGTGCCACCAGTGGGACCTCTAGCGGGAGAATCAATGAGCAGTTCTTC.

This clone was found once. This chain connects TRBV19 to TRBJ1-2, with TRBD1 matching 7 bases. The CDR3 is 13 residues long. The trim removed 6 bases at V and 5 bases at J, leaving 6 bases unmatched. The germline gives CDR1 LNHDA, CDR2 SQIVND (reference sequence). CDR3 DNA sequence: TGTGCCAGTAGAATGGGACAGAGATATGGCTACACCTTC. Encoded protein: CASRMGQRYGYTF.

The J gene is TRBJ2-1, the V gene TRBV9; 12 bases are a match to TRBD2. V shed 4 bases, J shed 9 bases, and the junction held 8 bases outside the gene matches. Germline V lookup: CDR1 SGDLS, CDR2 YYNGEE. The CDR3 loop spans 15 amino acids. The CDR3 DNA reads TGTGCCAGCAGCCCGCGGACTAGCGGGATCTCTGAGCAGTTCTTC. Encoded protein: CASSPRTSGISEQFF.

The chain carries TRBV6-6 and TRBJ2-7; no firm D call. The CDR3 is 14 residues long. Germline CDR1 MNHNY, CDR2 SVGAGI (reference sequence). V gave up 2 bases and J gave up 3 bases, with 11 bases separating them. In nucleotides, the CDR3 is TGTGCCAGCAGTTACGGCCAGCGTGACTACGAGCAGTACTTC. Residues: CASSYGQRDYEQYF.

The rearrangement links TRBV6-5 to TRBJ2-1; TRBD2 might be the D (6 bases). CDR1 MNHEY and CDR2 SVGAGI come from the germline V gene. Trimming cost V 0 bases and J 9 bases, with 12 bases left between them. CDR3 size: 14 residues. The CDR3 loop reads CASSYSWGSGEQFF. CDR3 sequence (DNA): TGTGCCAGCAGTTACTCTTGGGGTAGCGGTGAGCAGTTCTTC.

As regards this clone: Other nucleotide sequences in the sample specify the same CDR3. The chain carries TRBV20-1 and TRBJ2-7; the match to TRBD1 covers 7 bases. From germline, CDR1 is DFQATT and CDR2 SNEGSKA (reference sequence). The junction had 3 bases not matched to a gene; V was cut back by 6 bases and J by 4 bases. The CDR3 loop spans 11 amino acids. CDR3 loop: CSARQGYEQYF. DNA for the CDR3: TGCAGTGCAAGACAGGGATACGAGCAGTACTTC.

This clone has a single count. This chain uses TRBV27 with TRBJ2-5; maybe TRBD1 (6 bases). The V end was cut by 1 base, the J end by 3 bases, with 12 bases between. Germline values: CDR1 MNHEY, CDR2 SMNVEV (reference sequence). The length of the CDR3 is 15 residues. This CDR3 reads CASSLFQGLEETQYF. The DNA for the CDR3 is TGTGCCAGCAGTTTATTCCAGGGGTTAGAAGAGACCCAGTACTTC.

The chain uses TRBV27 and TRBJ1-5; 8 bases align to TRBD1. V dropped 6 bases and J dropped 6; count of bases not matched to a gene: 7. Germline V lookup: CDR1 MNHEY, CDR2 SMNVEV (reference sequence). CDR3 length: 14 residues. In DNA form, the CDR3 reads TGTGCCAGCAGCCTGACAGGGGCGAGTCAGCCCCAGCATTTT. Protein product: CASSLTGASQPQHF.

This chain joins TRBV6-5 and TRBJ2-7; possible D gene TRBD2, 5 bases. The germline gives CDR1 MNHEY, CDR2 SVGAGI. The length of the CDR3 is 13 residues. Between the trimmed V and J ends, which lost 7 bases and 0 bases, there was a span of 10 bases. Here the CDR3 reads CASKAVSSYEQYF. DNA for the CDR3: TGTGCCAGCAAAGCGGTTTCCTCCTACGAGCAGTACTTC.

The chain has TRBV19 and TRBJ1-1; perhaps TRBD1 as D (5 bases). The CDR3 covers 17 residues. Deletions cut 7 bases from V and 4 bases from J, with 25 bases between. Germline V lookup: CDR1 LNHDA, CDR2 SQIVND (reference sequence). The CDR3 nucleotides read TGTGCCAGTACCCTAGGGTGGGGCACGGGTTGGGCCACTGAAGCTTTCTTT. Translated: CASTLGWGTGWATEAFF. The whole variable domain, filled in from reference TRBV19 and TRBJ1-1, reads DGGITQSPKYLFRKEGQNVTLSCEQNLNHDAMYWYRQDPGQGLRLIYYSQIVNDFQKGDIAEGYSVSREKKESFPLTVTSAQKNPTAFYLCASTLGWGTGWATEAFFGQGTRLTVV.

V and J are TRBV20-1 and TRBJ1-2, with TRBD1 matching 8 bases. V was clipped by 8 bases and J by 8 bases; unmatched bases: 7. The CDR3 loop spans 11 amino acids. Germline CDR1 is DFQATT and CDR2 is SNEGSKA (reference sequence). The CDR3 DNA is TGCAGTCCCCAGGGGGCTGGAGGCTACACCTTC. This encodes CSPQGAGGYTF.

This clone was detected only a few times. J is TRBJ1-5 and V is TRBV6-5; 7 positions match TRBD1. This CDR3 has 14 amino acids. The germline CDR1 and CDR2 sequences are MNHEY and SVGAGI. Trimming took 6 bases from V and 5 from J; bases not matched to a gene: 7. The CDR3, as DNA: TGTGCCAGCAGCTCCCGGGACAGAGATCAGCCCCAGCATTTT. Its protein is CASSSRDRDQPQHF.

The chain combines TRBV13 with TRBJ1-6; 10 nucleotides match TRBD1. The CDR3 loop spans 19 amino acids. The V and J ends lost 4 bases and 0 bases, in that order; junction bases with no gene match: 9. Germline V gives CDR1 PRHDT, CDR2 FYEKMQ (reference sequence). CDR3 nucleotides: TGTGCCAGCAGCTCCCTCCAGGGACAGGGGAGCTCCTATAATTCACCCCTCCACTTT. It translates to CASSSLQGQGSSYNSPLHF.

This clone was seen only a few times. The genes are TRBV5-1 and TRBJ1-1, with 7 bases identical to TRBD1. CDR1 and CDR2 (germline): SGHRS, YFSETQ. The CDR3 has 18 residues. V gave up 0 bases and J gave up 4 bases; unmatched junction bases: 15. The CDR3 region has the DNA TGCGCCAGCAGCTTGGAGGTATGGCAGGGGGATTGGGGCACTGAAGCTTTCTTT. Amino acid sequence: CASSLEVWQGDWGTEAFF.

The chain has TRBV11-2 and TRBJ2-7; D remains unclear. The germline gives CDR1 SGHAT, CDR2 FQNNGV. The germline V and J ends were trimmed by 0 bases and 5 bases, with 11 bases remaining between them. The CDR3 covers 14 residues. Here the CDR3 reads CASSLDVQLHEQYF. CDR3 bases: TGTGCCAGCAGCTTAGATGTACAGCTCCACGAGCAGTACTTC.